The 5 T cell receptor beta chains listed next were all sequenced from one sample in a study of cytomegalovirus exposure and HLA in healthy donors. PCR used 60 Vbeta primers and 13 Jbeta primers. Profiling relied on immunoSEQ multiplex PCR, and the TCRdb table lists in-frame clones only, not all of them. The sample lists some 190,000 clones, around 73% occurring once. The sample comprised PBMCs. All receptors derive from a woman in her thirties in good health and CMV-seropositive.

This clone was recorded a few times. The genes are TRBV6-1 and TRBJ2-3, with 8 nucleotides matching TRBD2. There are 14 residues in the CDR3. Germline trimming cut 6 bases from V and 3 bases from J; bases unmatched to any gene: 5. Per germline, CDR1 MNHNS and CDR2 SASEGT. The CDR3 sequence is CASSPGLETDTQYF. The CDR3 nucleotides are TGTGCCAGCAGCCCGGGACTAGAAACAGATACGCAGTATTTT.

V usage is TRBV7-9 and J usage is TRBJ1-2, with D hard to call. V was trimmed by 5 bases and J by 3 bases, leaving 16 bases between them. This CDR3 contains 15 residues. Looked up from germline, CDR1 is SEHNR and CDR2 is FQNEAQ (reference sequence). DNA of the CDR3: TGTGCCAGCAGCCCACGTCTGATCCTACACTATGGCTACACCTTC. Translating it yields CASSPRLILHYGYTF.

This clone was picked up one time. This sequence joins TRBV6-1 and TRBJ1-3; D gene uncertain. This CDR3 has 15 residues. V lost 6 bases and J lost 6, with 18 bases in between. Germline values: CDR1 MNHNS, CDR2 SASEGT. CDR3 coding DNA: TGTGCCAGCAGGAGCGGGGAGGTCGTAATAAACACCATATATTTT. This encodes CASRSGEVVINTIYF.

This clone came up a few times. The rearrangement joins TRBV2 to TRBJ1-2; 9 bases fit TRBD1. Per the germline V gene, CDR1 is SNHLY and CDR2 is FYNNEI. The CDR3 contains 14 residues. Trimming at V came to 2 bases and at J to 4 bases, leaving 2 bases not matched to a gene. CDR3 in amino acids: CASSEQGQGYGYTF. The CDR3 coding sequence is TGTGCCAGCAGTGAACAGGGACAGGGCTATGGCTACACCTTC.

CDR3 sequence: CASSQSTVNYGYTF. CDR3 nucleotides: TGTGCCAGCAGCCAATCTACAGTTAACTATGGCTACACCTTC. The chain carries TRBV14 and TRBJ1-2; D is unclear. This CDR3 is 14 amino acids long. Trimming removed 2 bases at V and 1 base at J, with 8 bases between. Germline CDR1 reads SGHDN; CDR2 reads FVKESK.